This is a list of T cell receptor beta chains from one sample in a study of T cells after posttransplantation cyclophosphamide. The table came from immunoSEQ multiplex PCR; TCRdb's copy has only in-frame clones and leaves some out. The sample contains 47,000 or so clones, around 94% of which appear only once. Sequences were obtained from PBMCs. The receptors here all came from a woman between 45 and 65 years old in good health and a related stem cell transplant donor. Both conserved end residues are part of each CDR3. The D gene is left open where the match is weak. Size tells how often a clone was seen (once, few, many) or the class of an expanded clone, and some rows leave it out.

v_call: TRBV7-8; clone_size: .; d_call: TRBD1; j_call: TRBJ1-5; cdr3_aa: CASSRRGGGSAHNQPQHF; cdr3_nt: TGTGCCAGCAGCCGACGAGGAGGGGGCTCAGCGCACAATCAGCCCCAGCATTTT
v_call: TRBV5-1; clone_size: few; d_call: .; j_call: TRBJ2-5; cdr3_aa: CASSPTTGEGETQYF; cdr3_nt: TGCGCCAGCAGCCCAACGACAGGGGAGGGGGAGACCCAGTACTTC
v_call: TRBV7-2; clone_size: .; d_call: TRBD2; j_call: TRBJ2-3; cdr3_aa: CASSLRFIRAGSADTQYF; cdr3_nt: TGTGCCAGCAGCTTAAGGTTCATTAGAGCGGGGTCGGCAGATACGCAGTATTTT
v_call: TRBV19; clone_size: .; d_call: TRBD2; j_call: TRBJ2-3; cdr3_aa: CATKERGGRTDTQYF; cdr3_nt: TGTGCCACTAAGGAGCGGGGGGGCAGGACAGATACGCAGTATTTT
v_call: TRBV5-1; clone_size: .; d_call: TRBD1; j_call: TRBJ2-3; cdr3_aa: CASSFTGTGGTDTQYF; cdr3_nt: TGCGCCAGCAGCTTCACCGGGACAGGGGGCACAGATACGCAGTATTTT
v_call: TRBV7-9; clone_size: .; d_call: TRBD2; j_call: TRBJ2-7; cdr3_aa: CASSPLAGGSYEQYF; cdr3_nt: TGTGCCAGCAGCCCGTTAGCGGGAGGTTCCTACGAGCAGTACTTC
v_call: TRBV6-4; clone_size: .; d_call: .; j_call: TRBJ2-1; cdr3_aa: CASSDSGQGYNEQFF; cdr3_nt: TGTGCCAGCAGTGACTCTGGACAAGGCTACAATGAGCAGTTCTTC
v_call: TRBV6-4; clone_size: .; d_call: .; j_call: TRBJ2-7; cdr3_aa: CASSDSTSSEQYF; cdr3_nt: TGTGCCAGCAGTGACTCGACTAGTTCCGAGCAGTACTTC
v_call: TRBV7-6; clone_size: .; d_call: TRBD1; j_call: TRBJ1-1; cdr3_aa: CASSLGTGYTEAFF; cdr3_nt: TGTGCCAGCAGCTTAGGGACAGGGTACACTGAAGCTTTCTTT
v_call: TRBV29-1; clone_size: .; d_call: .; j_call: TRBJ1-2; cdr3_aa: CSVEGPDSNYGYTF; cdr3_nt: TGCAGCGTTGAAGGACCGGACAGTAACTATGGCTACACCTTC
v_call: TRBV2; clone_size: .; d_call: TRBD2; j_call: TRBJ2-1; cdr3_aa: CASSEDLAGPNEQFF; cdr3_nt: TGTGCCAGCAGTGAAGACCTAGCGGGGCCCAATGAGCAGTTCTTC
v_call: TRBV7-2; clone_size: .; d_call: TRBD2; j_call: TRBJ2-2; cdr3_aa: CASSLTWAGGPGGELFF; cdr3_nt: TGTGCCAGCAGCTTAACTTGGGCGGGAGGGCCGGGCGGGGAGCTGTTTTTT
v_call: TRBV7-2; clone_size: .; d_call: .; j_call: TRBJ1-4; cdr3_aa: CASSFWAATNEKLFF; cdr3_nt: TGTGCCAGCAGCTTTTGGGCAGCAACTAATGAAAAACTGTTTTTT
v_call: TRBV11-2; clone_size: .; d_call: .; j_call: TRBJ2-1; cdr3_aa: CASSSLRTTALSYNEQFF; cdr3_nt: TGTGCCAGCAGCTCGTTAAGGACGACAGCCCTCTCCTACAATGAGCAGTTCTTC
v_call: TRBV6-5; clone_size: once; d_call: .; j_call: TRBJ2-7; cdr3_aa: CASSLLGGQSEQYF; cdr3_nt: TGTGCCAGCAGTCTTCTGGGAGGTCAAAGCGAGCAGTACTTC
v_call: TRBV29-1; clone_size: .; d_call: TRBD1; j_call: TRBJ2-1; cdr3_aa: CSVEVGTGDNEQFF; cdr3_nt: TGCAGCGTTGAAGTGGGGACAGGGGACAATGAGCAGTTCTTC
v_call: TRBV6-5; clone_size: .; d_call: TRBD2; j_call: TRBJ2-7; cdr3_aa: CASSYSNRGGHEQYF; cdr3_nt: TGTGCCAGCAGTTACTCGAATCGGGGGGGCCACGAGCAGTACTTC
v_call: TRBV19; clone_size: .; d_call: .; j_call: TRBJ1-6; cdr3_aa: CASSLADGNSPLHF; cdr3_nt: TGTGCCAGTAGTTTAGCCGACGGGAATTCACCCCTCCACTTT
v_call: TRBV7-2; clone_size: .; d_call: TRBD1; j_call: TRBJ1-1; cdr3_aa: CASSPDRESPEAFF; cdr3_nt: TGTGCCAGCAGCCCGGACAGGGAGTCTCCTGAAGCTTTCTTT
v_call: TRBV5-1; clone_size: .; d_call: .; j_call: TRBJ1-3; cdr3_aa: CASSSTGQMSSGNTIYF; cdr3_nt: TGCGCCAGCAGCTCCACAGGACAGATGAGCTCTGGAAACACCATATATTTT
v_call: TRBV28; clone_size: .; d_call: TRBD1; j_call: TRBJ2-1; cdr3_aa: CASTTGQGSYNEQFF; cdr3_nt: TGTGCCAGTACAACGGGACAGGGCTCCTACAATGAGCAGTTCTTC
v_call: TRBV7-9; clone_size: .; d_call: TRBD1; j_call: TRBJ1-1; cdr3_aa: CASSATGMNTEAFF; cdr3_nt: TGTGCCAGCAGCGCGACAGGGATGAACACTGAAGCTTTCTTT